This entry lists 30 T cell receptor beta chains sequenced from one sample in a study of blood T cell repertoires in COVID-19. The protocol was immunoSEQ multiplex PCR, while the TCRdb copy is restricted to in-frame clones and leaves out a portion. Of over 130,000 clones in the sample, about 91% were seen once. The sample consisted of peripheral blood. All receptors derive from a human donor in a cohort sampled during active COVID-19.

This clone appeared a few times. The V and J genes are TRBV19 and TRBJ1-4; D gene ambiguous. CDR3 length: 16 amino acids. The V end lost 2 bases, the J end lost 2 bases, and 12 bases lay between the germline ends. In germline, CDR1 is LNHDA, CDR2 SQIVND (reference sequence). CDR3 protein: CASSIRHGSTNEKLFF. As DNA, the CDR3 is TGTGCCAGTAGTATACGCCATGGGAGTACTAATGAAAAACTGTTTTTT.

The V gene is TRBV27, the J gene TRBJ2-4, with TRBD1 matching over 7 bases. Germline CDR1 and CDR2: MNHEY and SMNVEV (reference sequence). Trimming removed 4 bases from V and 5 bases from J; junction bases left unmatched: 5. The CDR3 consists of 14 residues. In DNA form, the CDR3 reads TGTGCCAGCAGTTACAGGGGAAACCAAAACATTCAGTACTTC. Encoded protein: CASSYRGNQNIQYF.

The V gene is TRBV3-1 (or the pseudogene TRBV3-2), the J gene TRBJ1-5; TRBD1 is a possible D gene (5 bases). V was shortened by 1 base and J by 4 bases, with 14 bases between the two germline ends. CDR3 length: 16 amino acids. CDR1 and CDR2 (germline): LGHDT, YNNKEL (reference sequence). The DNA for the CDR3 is TGTGCCAGCAGCCAAGGGAGCGCAGGGCCAAATCAGCCCCAGCATTTT. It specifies CASSQGSAGPNQPQHF.

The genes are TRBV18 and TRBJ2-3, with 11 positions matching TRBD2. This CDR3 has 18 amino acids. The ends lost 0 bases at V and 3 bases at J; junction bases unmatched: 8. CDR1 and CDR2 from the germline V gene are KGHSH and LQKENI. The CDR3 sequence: CASSPPGLAVFRTDTQYF. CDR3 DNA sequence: TGTGCCAGCTCACCACCGGGACTAGCGGTTTTCCGAACAGATACGCAGTATTTT.

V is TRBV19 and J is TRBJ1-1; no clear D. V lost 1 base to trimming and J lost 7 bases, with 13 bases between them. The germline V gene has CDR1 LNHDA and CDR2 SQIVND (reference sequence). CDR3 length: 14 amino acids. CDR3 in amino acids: CASSIASGKGEAFF. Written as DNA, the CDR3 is TGTGCCAGTAGTATAGCCTCCGGGAAGGGTGAAGCTTTCTTT.

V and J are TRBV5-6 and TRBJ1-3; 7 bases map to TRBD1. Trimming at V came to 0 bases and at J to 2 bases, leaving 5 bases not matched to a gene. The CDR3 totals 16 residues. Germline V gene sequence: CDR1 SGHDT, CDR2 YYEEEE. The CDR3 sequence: CASSLGTGGPGNTIYF. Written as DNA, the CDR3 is TGTGCCAGCAGCTTGGGGACAGGTGGCCCTGGAAACACCATATATTTT.

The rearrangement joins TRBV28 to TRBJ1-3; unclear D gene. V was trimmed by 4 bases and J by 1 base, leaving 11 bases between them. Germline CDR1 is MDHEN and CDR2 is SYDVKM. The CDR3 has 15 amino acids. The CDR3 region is CASSSGDLSGNTIYF. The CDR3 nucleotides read TGTGCCAGCAGTTCAGGCGATCTTTCTGGAAACACCATATATTTT.

DNA of the CDR3: TGTGCCAGCTCACCTGGGACAGCCTTACGTAATTCACCCCTCCACTTT. Its protein is CASSPGTALRNSPLHF. The V and J genes are TRBV18 and TRBJ1-6, with 7 positions matching TRBD1. V shed 3 bases and J 6 bases; nucleotides not matched to a gene: 8. The CDR3 is 16 amino acids. Germline CDR1 reads KGHSH; CDR2 reads LQKENI.

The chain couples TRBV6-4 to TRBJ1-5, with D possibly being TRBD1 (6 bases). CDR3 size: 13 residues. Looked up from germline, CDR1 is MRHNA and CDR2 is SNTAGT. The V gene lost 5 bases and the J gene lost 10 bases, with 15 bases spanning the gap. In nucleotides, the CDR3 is TGTGCCAGCAGTTACCGCCAGGGGAGCCCCCAGCATTTT. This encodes CASSYRQGSPQHF.

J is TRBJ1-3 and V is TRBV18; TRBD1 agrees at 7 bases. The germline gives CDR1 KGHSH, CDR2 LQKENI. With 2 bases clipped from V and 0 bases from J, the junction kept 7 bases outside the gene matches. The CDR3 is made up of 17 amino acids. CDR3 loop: CASSPGLGQSSGNTIYF. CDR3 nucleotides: TGTGCCAGCTCACCAGGCCTGGGACAGAGCTCTGGAAACACCATATATTTT.

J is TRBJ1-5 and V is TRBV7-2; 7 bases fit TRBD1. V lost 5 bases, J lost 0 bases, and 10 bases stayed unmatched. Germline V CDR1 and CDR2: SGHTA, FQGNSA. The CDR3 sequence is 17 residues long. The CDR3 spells CASSIGTATSSNQPQHF. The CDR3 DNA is TGTGCCAGCAGCATCGGGACAGCGACTAGTAGCAATCAGCCCCAGCATTTT. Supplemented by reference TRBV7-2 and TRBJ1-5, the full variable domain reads GAGVSQSPSNKVTEKGKDVELRCDPISGHTALYWYRQSLGQGLEFLIYFQGNSAPDKSGLPSDRFSAERTGGSVSTLTIQRTQQEDSAVYLCASSIGTATSSNQPQHFGDGTRLSIL.

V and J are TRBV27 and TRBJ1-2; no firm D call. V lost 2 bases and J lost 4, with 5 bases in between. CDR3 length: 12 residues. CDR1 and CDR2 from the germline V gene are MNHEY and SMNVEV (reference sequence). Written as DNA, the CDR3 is TGTGCCAGCAGTTTAAACGGCTATGGCTACACCTTC. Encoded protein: CASSLNGYGYTF.

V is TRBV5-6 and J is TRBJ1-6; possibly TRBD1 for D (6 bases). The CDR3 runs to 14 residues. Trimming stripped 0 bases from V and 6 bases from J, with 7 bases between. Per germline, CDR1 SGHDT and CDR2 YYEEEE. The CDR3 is CASSLGQVNSPLHF. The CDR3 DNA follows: TGTGCCAGCAGCTTGGGACAGGTTAATTCACCCCTCCACTTT.

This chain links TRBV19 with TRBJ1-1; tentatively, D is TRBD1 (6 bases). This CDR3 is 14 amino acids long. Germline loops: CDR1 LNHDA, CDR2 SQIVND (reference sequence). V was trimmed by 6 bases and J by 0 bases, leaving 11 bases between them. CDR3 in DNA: TGTGCCAGTAGCGAACAGGGATTGAACACTGAAGCTTTCTTT. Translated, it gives CASSEQGLNTEAFF. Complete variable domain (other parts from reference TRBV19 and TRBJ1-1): DGGITQSPKYLFRKEGQNVTLSCEQNLNHDAMYWYRQDPGQGLRLIYYSQIVNDFQKGDIAEGYSVSREKKESFPLTVTSAQKNPTAFYLCASSEQGLNTEAFFGQGTRLTVV.

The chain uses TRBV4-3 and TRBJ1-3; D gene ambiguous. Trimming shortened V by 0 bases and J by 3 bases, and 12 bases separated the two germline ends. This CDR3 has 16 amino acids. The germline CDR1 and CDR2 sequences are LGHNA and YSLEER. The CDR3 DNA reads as TGCGCCAGCAGCCAAGATCCCGCCAGGATTGGAAACACCATATATTTT. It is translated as CASSQDPARIGNTIYF.

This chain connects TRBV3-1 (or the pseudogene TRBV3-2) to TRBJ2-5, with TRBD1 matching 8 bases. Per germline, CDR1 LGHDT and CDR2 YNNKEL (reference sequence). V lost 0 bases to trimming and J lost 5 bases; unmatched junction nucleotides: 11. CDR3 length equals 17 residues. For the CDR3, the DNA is TGTGCCAGCAGCCAAGACAAAATGGACAGGGATCGGGAGACCCAGTACTTC. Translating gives CASSQDKMDRDRETQYF.

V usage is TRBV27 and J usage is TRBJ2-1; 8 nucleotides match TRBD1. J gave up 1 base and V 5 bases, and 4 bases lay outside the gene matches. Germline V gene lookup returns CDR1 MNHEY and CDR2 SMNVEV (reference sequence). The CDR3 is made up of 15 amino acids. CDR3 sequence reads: CASSPGTGSYNEQFF. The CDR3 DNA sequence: TGTGCCAGCAGTCCAGGGACAGGATCCTACAATGAGCAGTTCTTC.

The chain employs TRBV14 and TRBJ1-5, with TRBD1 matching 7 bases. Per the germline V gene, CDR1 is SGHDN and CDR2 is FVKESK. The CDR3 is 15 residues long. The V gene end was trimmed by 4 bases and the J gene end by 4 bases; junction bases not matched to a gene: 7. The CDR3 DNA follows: TGTGCCAGCAGCCCGGGACAGATAGCTAATCAGCCCCAGCATTTT. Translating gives CASSPGQIANQPQHF.

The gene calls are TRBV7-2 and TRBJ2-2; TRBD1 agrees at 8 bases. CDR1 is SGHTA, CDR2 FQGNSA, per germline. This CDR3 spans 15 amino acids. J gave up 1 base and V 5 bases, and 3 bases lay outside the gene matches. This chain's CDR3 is CASSTGTGNTGELFF. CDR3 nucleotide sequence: TGTGCCAGCAGCACAGGGACAGGGAACACCGGGGAGCTGTTTTTT.

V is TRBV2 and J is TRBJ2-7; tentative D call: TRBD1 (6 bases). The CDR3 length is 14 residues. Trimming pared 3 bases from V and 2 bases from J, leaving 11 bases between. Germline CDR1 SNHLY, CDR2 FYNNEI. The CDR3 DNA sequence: TGTGCCAGCAGTGACGGACAGTTCCCCTACGAGCAGTACTTC. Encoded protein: CASSDGQFPYEQYF.

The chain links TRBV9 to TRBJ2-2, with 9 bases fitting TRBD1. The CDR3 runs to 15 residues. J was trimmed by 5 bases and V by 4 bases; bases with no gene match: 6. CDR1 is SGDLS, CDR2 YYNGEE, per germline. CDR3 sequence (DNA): TGTGCCAGCAGCCCCTTGGGACAGGGAACCGGGGAGCTGTTTTTT. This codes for CASSPLGQGTGELFF.

CDR3 nucleotide sequence: TGTGCCAGCAGCCCGTTGAAGACTAGCGGGGTTCAAGAGACCCAGTACTTC. Its translation is CASSPLKTSGVQETQYF. The chain couples TRBV7-7 to TRBJ2-5; 11 bases line up with TRBD2. After removal of 5 bases from V and 2 bases from J, the junction contained 10 bases not matched to a gene. The germline CDR1 and CDR2 sequences are SSHAT and FNYEAQ (reference sequence). The CDR3 is 17 residues long.

CDR3 sequence reads: CASSLSPGNNQPQHF. CDR3 DNA sequence: TGTGCCAGCAGCTTGTCCCCGGGGAACAATCAGCCCCAGCATTTT. This rearrangement joins TRBV5-6 to TRBJ1-5; no clear D gene. The germline CDR1 and CDR2 sequences are SGHDT and YYEEEE. Trimming left V 1 base short and J 3 bases short, with 11 bases between. This CDR3 is built from 15 residues.

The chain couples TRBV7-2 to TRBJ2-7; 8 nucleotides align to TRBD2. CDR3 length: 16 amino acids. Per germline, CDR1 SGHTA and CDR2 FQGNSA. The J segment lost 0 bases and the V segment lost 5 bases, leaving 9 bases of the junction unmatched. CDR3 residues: CASSQSSGGVSYEQYF. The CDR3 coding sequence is TGTGCCAGCAGCCAGTCGAGCGGGGGTGTCTCCTACGAGCAGTACTTC.

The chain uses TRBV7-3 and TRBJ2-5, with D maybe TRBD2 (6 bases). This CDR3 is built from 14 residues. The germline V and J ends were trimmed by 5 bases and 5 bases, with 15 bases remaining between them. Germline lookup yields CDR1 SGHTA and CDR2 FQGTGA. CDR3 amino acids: CASSHGGERETQYF. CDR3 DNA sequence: TGTGCCAGCAGCCACGGAGGGGAACGGGAGACCCAGTACTTC.

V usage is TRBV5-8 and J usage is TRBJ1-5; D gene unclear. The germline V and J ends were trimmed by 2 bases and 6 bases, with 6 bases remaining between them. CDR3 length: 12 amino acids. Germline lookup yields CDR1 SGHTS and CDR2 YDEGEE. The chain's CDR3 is CASSFVLQPQHF. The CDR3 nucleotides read TGTGCCAGCAGCTTCGTCCTTCAGCCCCAGCATTTT.

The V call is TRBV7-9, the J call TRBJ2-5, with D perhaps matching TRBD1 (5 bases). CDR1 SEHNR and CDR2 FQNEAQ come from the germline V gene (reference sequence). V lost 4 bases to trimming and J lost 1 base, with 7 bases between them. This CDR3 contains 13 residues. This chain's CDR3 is CASSSDSQETQYF. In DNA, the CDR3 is TGTGCCAGCAGCTCAGACAGCCAAGAGACCCAGTACTTC.

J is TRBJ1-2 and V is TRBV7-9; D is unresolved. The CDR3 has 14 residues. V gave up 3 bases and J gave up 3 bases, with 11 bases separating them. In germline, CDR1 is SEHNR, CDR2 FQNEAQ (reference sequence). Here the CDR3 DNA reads TGTGCCAGCAGCTTGACGACTGACTACTATGGCTACACCTTC. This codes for CASSLTTDYYGYTF.

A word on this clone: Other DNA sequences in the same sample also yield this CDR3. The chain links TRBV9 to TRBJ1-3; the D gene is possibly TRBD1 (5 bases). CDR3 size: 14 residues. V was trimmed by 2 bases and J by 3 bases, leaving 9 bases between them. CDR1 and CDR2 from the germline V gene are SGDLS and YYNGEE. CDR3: CASSVGQGGNTIYF. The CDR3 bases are TGTGCCAGCAGCGTCGGGCAGGGTGGAAACACCATATATTTT.

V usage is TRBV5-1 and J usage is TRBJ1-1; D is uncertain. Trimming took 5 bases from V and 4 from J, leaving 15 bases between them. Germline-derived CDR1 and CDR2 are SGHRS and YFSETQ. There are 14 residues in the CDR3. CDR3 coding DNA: TGCGCCAGCAGTTACGGAGGGTATGTCACTGAAGCTTTCTTT. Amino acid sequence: CASSYGGYVTEAFF.